The source of this T cell receptor (beta chain) is a study of cytomegalovirus exposure and HLA in healthy donors. The junction had 6 bases not matched to a gene; V was cut back by 4 bases and J by 7 bases. Germline-derived CDR1 and CDR2 are WNHNN and SYGVQD (reference sequence). The CDR3 is 13 residues long. 13 Jbeta primers and 60 Vbeta primers were used for the PCR. The assay was immunoSEQ multiplex PCR, and TCRdb's table has in-frame clones only and misses some. This table holds about 160,000 clones, about 75% found once. The sequencing input was PBMCs. The chain employs TRBV10-1 and TRBJ2-5, with TRBD2 matching 7 bases. The receptor's source is a woman between 45 and 60 years old in good health and CMV-seropositive. CDR3 protein: CASSVGREGTQYF. CDR3 sequence (DNA): TGCGCCAGCAGTGTTGGCAGGGAGGGGACCCAGTACTTC.